Shown below are 26 T cell receptor beta chains from a single sample sequenced in a study of blood T cells in healthy people across ages. Through a sample-barcoded 5' primer and a J-beta primer mix, a second PCR was run for about 7 to 12 cycles. TCRdb passed the 5' RACE reads through MiXCR, listing each CDR3 protein once. The sample has around 1.7 million distinct CDR3 sequences, 25% to 30% seen once. The sample was blood. These receptors came from a woman younger than 45 in good health.

Worth noting for this clonotype: One base away lies a much larger clone, so this may be a sequencing read error. The rearrangement links TRBV5-1 to TRBJ2-7; D gene uncertain. Looked up from germline, CDR1 is SGHRS and CDR2 is YFSETQ. The CDR3 runs to 13 residues. CDR3 nucleotides: TGCGCCAGCGGCTTGATGACCTCCTACGAGCAGTACTTC. As protein: CASGLMTSYEQYF.

The V gene is TRBV12-5, the J gene TRBJ2-2; D is uncertain. Germline lookup yields CDR1 LGHNT and CDR2 FRNRAP. The ends were cut back, 5 bases at V and 0 bases at J, with 7 bases in the middle. The CDR3 sequence is 14 residues long. The CDR3 is CASGLRPNTGELFF. The CDR3 region has the DNA TGTGCTAGTGGTCTCCGACCGAACACCGGGGAGCTGTTTTTT.

For this clonotype: The junction and the germline gene differ at one end; a read error may be behind it. The chain employs TRBV5-1 and TRBJ1-1; D gene ambiguous. In germline, CDR1 is SGHRS, CDR2 YFSETQ. This CDR3 has 13 amino acids. DNA of the CDR3: TGCGCCAGCAGCTTGTGGGCTGGCACTGAAACTTTCTTT. It is translated as CASSLWAGTETFF.

The V gene is TRBV5-1, the J gene TRBJ1-6, with D possibly TRBD1 on 5 matching bases. This CDR3 contains 14 residues. The V gene's germline CDR1 is SGHRS and CDR2 YFSETQ. V dropped 4 bases and J dropped 9 bases, with 14 bases sitting between them. The CDR3 protein is CASSPREGSSPLHF. In DNA form, the CDR3 reads TGCGCCAGCAGCCCTCGGGAGGGGAGTTCACCCCTCCACTTT.

This clonotype showed up just a few times. This chain uses TRBV20-1 with TRBJ2-5; the match to TRBD1 covers 7 bases. Germline V gene lookup returns CDR1 DFQATT and CDR2 SNEGSKA (reference sequence). This CDR3 has 12 residues. V gave up 6 bases and J gave up 5 bases; unmatched junction bases: 6. The CDR3 bases are TGCAGTGCCCCCGGGACAGACGAGACCCAGTACTTC. Translating it yields CSAPGTDETQYF.

This clonotype was recorded a few times. The V gene is TRBV6-1, the J gene TRBJ1-1; no firm D call. Germline CDR1 MNHNS, CDR2 SASEGT. The CDR3 spans 13 residues. Trimming removed 0 bases at V and 6 bases at J, with 8 bases between. CDR3 loop: CASSEATAAEAFF. The CDR3 coding sequence is TGTGCCAGCAGTGAAGCGACGGCCGCTGAAGCTTTCTTT.

This clonotype appeared a few times. V gene TRBV18 combines with J gene TRBJ2-1; the match to TRBD2 covers 9 bases. The CDR3 is 17 amino acids. With V trimmed by 3 bases and J by 0 bases, 6 bases remained unmatched. Looked up from germline, CDR1 is KGHSH and CDR2 is LQKENI. CDR3 nucleotides: TGTGCCAGCTCACCTCTGAAGACTAGCGGCTCCTACAATGAGCAGTTCTTC. This sequence encodes CASSPLKTSGSYNEQFF.

This clonotype has more than one count but fewer than ten. This rearrangement joins TRBV4-1 to TRBJ1-1, with TRBD1 as a possible D gene (5 bases). Germline-derived CDR1 and CDR2 are MGHRA and YSYEKL. The V gene lost 5 bases and the J gene lost 1 base, with 14 bases spanning the gap. The CDR3 covers 15 residues. The CDR3 DNA reads TGCGCCAGCAGCAATCAGGGACTGCGGAACACTGAAGCTTTCTTT. This translates into CASSNQGLRNTEAFF.

The table lists this clonotype with many counts. The chain links TRBV29-1 to TRBJ2-3; D is ambiguous. V was pared by 6 bases and J by 5 bases, with 12 bases between. Germline V CDR1 and CDR2: SQVTM, ANQGSEA. This CDR3 contains 12 residues. The CDR3 nucleotides are TGCAGCGTGAACAAGGTGGGAGATACGCAGTATTTT. Translating it yields CSVNKVGDTQYF.

Many counts were recorded for this clonotype. This chain connects TRBV20-1 to TRBJ2-5; no firm D call. Per the germline V gene, CDR1 is DFQATT and CDR2 is SNEGSKA (reference sequence). V was shortened by 1 base and J by 5 bases, with 11 bases between the two germline ends. The CDR3 contains 13 residues. CDR3 coding DNA: TGCAGTGCTAGAGGAGAGATCACGGAGACCCAGTACTTC. It yields the protein CSARGEITETQYF.

Worth noting for this clonotype: Compared with germline, one end of the junction differs, possibly owing to a read error. This rearrangement joins TRBV5-1 to TRBJ2-5; D call uncertain. Germline CDR1 is SGHRS and CDR2 is YFSETQ. CDR3 length equals 13 residues. CDR3 in amino acids: CAISLGPGETQYF. The DNA of the CDR3 is TGCGCCATCAGCTTGGGCCCCGGGGAGACCCAGTACTTC.

The genes are TRBV24-1 and TRBJ2-2; D possibly matches TRBD1 or TRBD2 (5 bases each). Trimming stripped 5 bases from V and 7 bases from J, with 19 bases between. Germline CDR1 is KGHDR and CDR2 is SFDVKD. The CDR3 extends over 16 amino acids. The CDR3 DNA follows: TGTGCCACCAGTGCGGGGATCAGGGCGACGGACGGGGAGCTGTTTTTT. Encoded protein: CATSAGIRATDGELFF.

The rearrangement links TRBV5-6 to TRBJ2-3, with 8 bases fitting TRBD2. This CDR3 has 16 amino acids. The germline CDR1 and CDR2 sequences are SGHDT and YYEEEE. Trimming took 3 bases from V and 3 from J; bases not matched to a gene: 9. For the CDR3, the DNA is TGTGCCAGCAGCTCCGGAGGTAGCGGGGTTACAGATACGCAGTATTTT. Protein product: CASSSGGSGVTDTQYF.

The chain links TRBV7-2 to TRBJ2-7; D may be TRBD1 or TRBD2 (5 bases each). This CDR3 spans 15 amino acids. V shed 4 bases and J shed 3 bases, with 16 bases lying between them. The germline V gene encodes CDR1 SGHTA and CDR2 FQGNSA. CDR3 amino acids: CASSSPGAGIYEQYF. In nucleotides, the CDR3 is TGTGCCAGCAGCTCACCCGGGGCAGGGATCTACGAGCAGTACTTC.

Worth noting for this clonotype: The junction and the germline gene differ at one end; a read error may be behind it. This chain uses TRBV7-2 with TRBJ2-1; 10 nucleotides agree with TRBD1. The CDR3 contains 15 residues. Germline CDR1 and CDR2: SGHTA and FQGNSA. CDR3 region: CACSLDRGPYNEQFF. CDR3 nucleotides: TGTGCCTGCAGCTTAGACAGGGGGCCCTACAATGAGCAGTTCTTC. Using reference TRBV7-2 and TRBJ2-1 for the parts outside the CDR3, the full variable domain is GAGVSQSPSNKVTEKGKDVELRCDPISGHTALYWYRQSLGQGLEFLIYFQGNSAPDKSGLPSDRFSAERTGGSVSTLTIQRTQQEDSAVYLCACSLDRGPYNEQFFGPGTRLTVL.

This clonotype was observed a handful of times. The J gene is TRBJ2-3, the V gene TRBV11-2, with 8 bases that match TRBD2. CDR1 is SGHAT and CDR2 is FQNNGV in the germline V gene. The CDR3 runs 16 residues. V trimming: 4 bases; J trimming: 10 bases; junction bases outside the gene matches: 16. DNA for the CDR3: TGTGCCAGCAGCTCTCCCACTAGCGGTAAACCAAATGCGCAGTATTTT. It codes for CASSSPTSGKPNAQYF. The full variable domain, in which reference TRBV11-2 and TRBJ2-3 provide the parts outside the CDR3, is EAGVAQSPRYKIIEKRQSVAFWCNPISGHATLYWYQQILGQGPKLLIQFQNNGVVDDSQLPKDRFSAERLKGVDSTLKIQPAKLEDSAVYLCASSSPTSGKPNAQYFGPGTRLTVL.

The V and J genes are TRBV6-1 and TRBJ2-5; no definite D call. The CDR3 extends over 16 amino acids. V gave up 2 bases and J gave up 11 bases, with 24 bases separating them. Germline V gene data show CDR1 as MNHNS and CDR2 as SASEGT. The CDR3: CASSEHLRRMHNEQYF. The CDR3 nucleotides are TGTGCCAGCAGTGAACATCTCCGTAGAATGCACAATGAGCAGTACTTC.

This clonotype was counted many times. V usage is TRBV20-1 and J usage is TRBJ2-4; D tentatively fits TRBD1 or TRBD2 (5 bases each). This CDR3 is built from 14 residues. Germline V lookup: CDR1 DFQATT, CDR2 SNEGSKA (reference sequence). Trimming removed 6 bases at V and 6 bases at J, with 18 bases between. The CDR3: CSATGPPVVNIQYF. CDR3 sequence (DNA): TGCAGTGCAACGGGGCCCCCGGTAGTAAACATTCAGTACTTC.

With respect to this clonotype: A much larger clone is a single base away; this may be a read error. V and J are TRBV20-1 and TRBJ2-1, with 12 bases fitting TRBD2. This CDR3 has 16 residues. CDR1 and CDR2 (germline): DFQATT, SNEGSKA (reference sequence). The CDR3 loop is CSASLAASGRANGQFF. CDR3 in DNA: TGCAGTGCTAGCCTCGCCGCTAGCGGGAGGGCCAATGGGCAGTTCTTC.

Here the CDR3 reads CASRPIAGGLYNEQFF. CDR3 nucleotides: TGTGCCAGCAGACCTATAGCGGGAGGGCTATACAATGAGCAGTTCTTC. The chain employs TRBV7-2 and TRBJ2-1, with 11 bases identical to TRBD2. The CDR3 has 16 amino acids. Trimming removed 6 bases from V and 4 bases from J; junction bases left unmatched: 8. Germline values: CDR1 SGHTA, CDR2 FQGNSA.

The V and J genes are TRBV5-1 and TRBJ1-2; 8 bases align to TRBD1. Germline CDR1 is SGHRS and CDR2 is YFSETQ. The trim removed 0 bases at V and 1 base at J, leaving 5 bases unmatched. The CDR3 runs 16 residues. CDR3 bases: TGCGCCAGCAGCTTGGGTCCGGACAGGGTTAACTATGGCTACACCTTC. This gives the protein CASSLGPDRVNYGYTF.

The rearrangement links TRBV18 to TRBJ1-4; 7 bases align to TRBD1. The CDR3 contains 15 residues. The trim removed 5 bases at V and 5 bases at J, leaving 8 bases unmatched. From germline, CDR1 is KGHSH and CDR2 LQKENI. The CDR3 sequence is CASSAGQSGNEKLFF. CDR3 nucleotide sequence: TGTGCCAGCTCAGCGGGACAGTCGGGGAATGAAAAACTGTTTTTT.

The chain joins TRBV20-1 to TRBJ1-6; D may be TRBD1 (6 bases). V was shortened by 5 bases and J by 13 bases, with 21 bases between the two germline ends. The CDR3 runs 14 residues. CDR1 is DFQATT and CDR2 is SNEGSKA in the germline V gene (reference sequence). CDR3 amino acids: CSAGRGPESSPLHF. In nucleotides, the CDR3 is TGCAGTGCTGGCAGGGGTCCTGAAAGTTCGCCCCTCCACTTT.

The rearrangement uses TRBV6-5 and TRBJ1-1; 10 bases are a match to TRBD1. The CDR3 length is 14 residues. CDR1 MNHEY and CDR2 SVGAGI come from the germline V gene. V lost 4 bases, J lost 5 bases, and 4 bases stayed unmatched. The CDR3 DNA reads as TGTGCCAGCAGTTCGGGACAGGGGAAGACTGAAGCTTTCTTT. This codes for CASSSGQGKTEAFF.

This clonotype was observed a single time. The CDR3 nucleotides read TGTGCCAGCAGCCAAGAGCCGGGATCGGACGAGCAGTTCTTC. This encodes CASSQEPGSDEQFF. This chain uses TRBV3-1 with TRBJ2-1, with a possible D match to TRBD2 (5 bases). V shed 0 bases and J shed 10 bases, with 13 bases lying between them. The length of the CDR3 is 14 residues. Germline lookup yields CDR1 LGHDT and CDR2 YNNKEL (reference sequence).

V usage is TRBV2 and J usage is TRBJ1-5; D not resolved. The CDR3 contains 15 residues. Deletions cut 5 bases from V and 4 bases from J, with 15 bases between. Germline loops: CDR1 SNHLY, CDR2 FYNNEI. The CDR3 bases are TGTGCCAGCAGTCCCTGGGAGGGTACGAATCAGCCCCAGCATTTT. Amino acid sequence: CASSPWEGTNQPQHF.